The rows below give T cell receptor beta chains drawn from one sample of a study of T cells in localized non-small cell lung cancer. Some clones are missing from TCRdb's copy, which holds only in-frame ones; the method was immunoSEQ multiplex PCR. The repertoire holds some 31,000 clones, with 78% as singletons. Sequencing was performed on peripheral blood, taken before any cancer treatment. The receptor source for this set is a male donor aged 60 or older with stage II squamous cell lung carcinoma. The CDR3 runs from the conserved cysteine through the conserved F or W. The D gene is left open where the match is weak. Clone sizes are given selectively: once, few, many, or a class where the clone is expanded.

clone_size: .
d_call: .
j_call: TRBJ1-2
v_call: TRBV30
cdr3_nt: TGTGCCTGGGGCCTCTTATACAGCTACACCTTC
cdr3_aa: CAWGLLYSYTF

clone_size: .
d_call: .
j_call: TRBJ1-5
v_call: TRBV27
cdr3_nt: TGTGCCAGCAGTTTAAAACCCACTTCAAGCGCCCAGCATTTT
cdr3_aa: CASSLKPTSSAQHF

clone_size: few
d_call: .
j_call: TRBJ1-2
v_call: TRBV7-2
cdr3_nt: TGTGCCAGCAGCTTAGTACAGAACTATGGCTACACCTTC
cdr3_aa: CASSLVQNYGYTF

clone_size: .
d_call: .
j_call: TRBJ1-1
v_call: TRBV29-1
cdr3_nt: TGCAGCTTCACGGGGGAGCTCATGAACACTGAAGCTTTCTTT
cdr3_aa: CSFTGELMNTEAFF

clone_size: few
d_call: .
j_call: TRBJ2-3
v_call: TRBV10-3
cdr3_nt: TGTGCCATCAGTGGGGAAGGTAGCCGAGGCACAGATACGCAGTATTTT
cdr3_aa: CAISGEGSRGTDTQYF

clone_size: .
d_call: TRBD1
j_call: TRBJ1-1
v_call: TRBV10-3
cdr3_nt: TGTGCCATCAGTGAGTCGTGGACAGGGGTAAACACTGAAGCTTTCTTT
cdr3_aa: CAISESWTGVNTEAFF

clone_size: .
d_call: .
j_call: TRBJ1-1
v_call: TRBV5-1
cdr3_nt: TGCGCCAGCACCGAGGACCTGAACACTGAAGCTTTCTTT
cdr3_aa: CASTEDLNTEAFF

clone_size: .
d_call: .
j_call: TRBJ1-1
v_call: TRBV11-2
cdr3_nt: TGTGCCAGCAGCTTAGACAACACTGAAGCTTTCTTT
cdr3_aa: CASSLDNTEAFF

clone_size: .
d_call: .
j_call: TRBJ1-1
v_call: TRBV6-6
cdr3_nt: TGTGCCAGCAGTTTTCAGGGAGGGACTGAAGCTTTCTTT
cdr3_aa: CASSFQGGTEAFF

clone_size: .
d_call: TRBD2
j_call: TRBJ2-1
v_call: TRBV5-1
cdr3_nt: TGCGCCAGCAGCTTGGCTAGCGGGGACTACAATGAGCAGTTCTTC
cdr3_aa: CASSLASGDYNEQFF

clone_size: .
d_call: TRBD1
j_call: TRBJ2-2
v_call: TRBV10-3
cdr3_nt: TGTGCCATCAGTGTATGGGACAGGGAGGGGGAGCTGTTTTTT
cdr3_aa: CAISVWDREGELFF

clone_size: medium-sized
d_call: .
j_call: TRBJ2-5
v_call: TRBV14
cdr3_nt: TGTGCCAGCAGCCAGACACAGGAATCCCAAGAGACCCAGTACTTC
cdr3_aa: CASSQTQESQETQYF

clone_size: .
d_call: TRBD1
j_call: TRBJ2-7
v_call: TRBV28
cdr3_nt: TGTGCCAGCAGTTTAGGAACAGGGGGATCCTACGAGCAGTACTTC
cdr3_aa: CASSLGTGGSYEQYF

clone_size: .
d_call: TRBD1
j_call: TRBJ1-1
v_call: TRBV5-4
cdr3_nt: TGTGCCAGCAGCTTGGGTTCGGGACAGGCAAACACTGAAGCTTTCTTT
cdr3_aa: CASSLGSGQANTEAFF

clone_size: .
d_call: TRBD1
j_call: TRBJ1-1
v_call: TRBV5-1
cdr3_nt: TGCGCCAGCCAAGGGACAGGGGGAGGTGAAGCTTTCTTT
cdr3_aa: CASQGTGGGEAFF

clone_size: .
d_call: .
j_call: TRBJ2-5
v_call: TRBV7-8
cdr3_nt: TGTGCCAGCAGCTCCCAACAGCAAGAGACCCAGTACTTC
cdr3_aa: CASSSQQQETQYF

clone_size: .
d_call: TRBD2
j_call: TRBJ2-1
v_call: TRBV5-1
cdr3_nt: TGCGCCAGCAGCTTGAGCGGGGGAATCCACAATGAGCAGTTCTTC
cdr3_aa: CASSLSGGIHNEQFF

clone_size: .
d_call: TRBD1
j_call: TRBJ2-7
v_call: TRBV27
cdr3_nt: TGTGCCAGCAGCAGGGACAGTTCACCTACCTACGAGCAGTACTTC
cdr3_aa: CASSRDSSPTYEQYF

clone_size: few
d_call: TRBD1
j_call: TRBJ2-7
v_call: TRBV27
cdr3_nt: TGTGCCAGCAGTCCACCCGGGACAGGCTACCGGTGGTACTTC
cdr3_aa: CASSPPGTGYRWYF

clone_size: many
d_call: .
j_call: TRBJ1-1
v_call: TRBV4-2
cdr3_nt: TGTGCCAGCAGCCTAGGGGCGATGAACACTGAAGCTTTCTTT
cdr3_aa: CASSLGAMNTEAFF

clone_size: .
d_call: .
j_call: TRBJ1-2
v_call: TRBV5-4
cdr3_nt: TGTGCCAGCAGCTTGGACCCGGAAAACTATGGCTACACCTTC
cdr3_aa: CASSLDPENYGYTF

clone_size: once
d_call: .
j_call: TRBJ1-5
v_call: TRBV30
cdr3_nt: TGTGCCTGGAGTGTACGAAGGAACAGCAATCAGCCCCAGCATTTT
cdr3_aa: CAWSVRRNSNQPQHF